This TCR beta chain appears in the sequencing data of a study of radiation and T cells in renal cell carcinoma. Study observations and caveats: In blood, top tumor clones expanded by 2 weeks, shrinking by 4. Pretreatment tumor biopsies were lacking, so baseline clonotypes are unknown.

Of note for this clone: Its antigen is not known.

CDR1 is MNHEY, CDR2 SMNVEV, per germline (reference sequence). J lost 5 bases, V lost 4 bases, and 10 bases had no gene match. The CDR3 is 15 amino acids. Sequencing was performed with immunoSEQ multiplex PCR; in TCRdb, only in-frame clones are kept and a portion is missing. The table has some 100,000 clones, 82% seen once; the top ten hold 5% to 7.5%. This sample's time point: baseline pretreatment blood. The sample's treatment: 15 Gy SBRT to primary tumor, nephrectomy 4 weeks later. After SBRT, blood was collected at 2 and 4 weeks, plus baseline. The patient's renal cell carcinoma had clear cell pathology.

This chain connects TRBV27 to TRBJ1-2; 7 positions agree with TRBD1. The receptor was derived from a man in his 60s with renal cell carcinoma. The sample was blood, taken from a patient whose treatment included radiotherapy and nephrectomy. CDR3 bases: TGTGCCAGCAGTTCCCCCACGACAGGGTCGTATGGCTACACCTTC. Protein product: CASSSPTTGSYGYTF.